This T cell receptor (beta chain) was documented in a study of blood T cells in healthy people across ages. Study-wide results and limits: Whereas aged donors had fewer naive CD4+ cells, long-lived donors had more of them and higher diversity.

Isolation recovered at least 6 million PBMCs from every sample. Turning to this clonotype: The antigen is not known.

Together with a sample-barcoded 5' primer, a J-beta primer mix was included in a second PCR lasting roughly 6 to 12 cycles. Every cDNA was tagged by a template-switch adaptor with 12 random nucleotides. TCRdb reprocessed the 5' RACE reads via MiXCR and lists one record per CDR3 protein. The table has hundreds of thousands of distinct CDR3 sequences, 55% to 70% seen once; the top ten hold 22%. Trimming left V 0 bases short and J 7 bases short, with 6 bases between. The CDR3 has 11 amino acids. Germline loops: CDR1 DFQATT, CDR2 SNEGSKA (reference sequence). The chain carries TRBV20-1 and TRBJ1-2; D might be TRBD1 (5 bases). The specimen sequenced was blood. This sequence originates from a man aged 30-40 years in good health. The CDR3 here is CSARDGGGYTF. The CDR3 nucleotides read TGCAGTGCTAGAGACGGGGGTGGCTACACCTTC.